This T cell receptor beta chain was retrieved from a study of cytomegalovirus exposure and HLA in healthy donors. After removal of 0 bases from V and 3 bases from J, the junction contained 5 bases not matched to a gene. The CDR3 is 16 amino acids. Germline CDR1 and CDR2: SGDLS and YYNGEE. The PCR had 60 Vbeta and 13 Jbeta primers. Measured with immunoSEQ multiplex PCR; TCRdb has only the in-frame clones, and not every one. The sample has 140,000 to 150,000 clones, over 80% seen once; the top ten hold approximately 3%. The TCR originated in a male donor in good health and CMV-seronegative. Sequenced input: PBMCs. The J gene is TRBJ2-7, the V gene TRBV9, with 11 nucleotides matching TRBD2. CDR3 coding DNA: TGTGCCAGCAGCGTAGAAGCGACTAGCGGGATCTACGAGCAGTACTTC. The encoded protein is CASSVEATSGIYEQYF.